This T cell receptor (beta chain) came from a study of blood T cell repertoires in COVID-19. As for the study in general: The United States, Italy and Spain supplied acute and convalescent COVID-19 samples. PBMCs, B-cell-depleted T cells, or T cells were the source of the cDNA or gDNA that made up the material.

Sequencing was performed with immunoSEQ multiplex PCR; in TCRdb, only in-frame clones are kept and a portion is missing. The sample includes some 58,000 clones, approximately 77% seen only once; the top ten take less than 35%. The sample taken for sequencing was peripheral blood. The sequence was obtained from a human donor in a cohort sampled during active COVID-19.

The CDR3 nucleotides read TGTGCCAGCAGCTTAACGCGCCAGGGATCCTACAATGAGCAGTTCTTC. Translated: CASSLTRQGSYNEQFF. The chain is built from TRBV7-3 and TRBJ2-1; possibly TRBD1 for D (5 bases). CDR1 SGHTA and CDR2 FQGTGA come from the germline V gene. The CDR3 loop spans 16 amino acids. V was pared by 0 bases and J by 1 base, with 10 bases between.